These 2 T cell receptor beta chains came from one sample sequenced in a study of cytomegalovirus exposure and HLA in healthy donors. The protocol was immunoSEQ multiplex PCR, while the TCRdb copy is restricted to in-frame clones and leaves out a portion. The sample has around 230,000 clones; around 87% are singletons. Sequencing was performed on PBMCs. These receptors were collected from a woman aged 30 to 39 in good health and CMV-seropositive.

V is TRBV5-1 and J is TRBJ2-3; 7 bases agree with TRBD2. There are 14 residues in the CDR3. CDR1 SGHRS and CDR2 YFSETQ come from the germline V gene. J gave up 4 bases and V 2 bases, and 4 bases lay outside the gene matches. In DNA, the CDR3 is TGCGCCAGCAGCTTAGGCGGGAGTGCAGATACGCAGTATTTT. This sequence encodes CASSLGGSADTQYF.

The J gene is TRBJ2-7, the V gene TRBV6-6; 11 bases align to TRBD2. After removal of 7 bases from V and 3 bases from J, the junction contained 11 bases not matched to a gene. The CDR3 sequence is 16 residues long. Germline loops: CDR1 MNHNY, CDR2 SVGAGI (reference sequence). This chain's CDR3 is CASTRTGTSGNYEQYF. CDR3 DNA: TGTGCCAGCACCCGCACCGGGACTAGCGGTAACTACGAGCAGTACTTC.